Listed below are T cell receptor beta chains from one sample, sequenced in a study of blood T cells in healthy people across ages. In TCRdb, the 5' RACE reads were re-called with MiXCR into one record per CDR3 protein. This table has 1.5 million to 2 million distinct CDR3 sequences, almost 35% appearing once. Sequenced input: blood. The source of these receptors is a woman under 40 in good health. Each CDR3 is given with its conserved first and last residue. The D gene is left open where the match is weak. Size is stated for part of the rows, as once, few or many counts, or as a class when the clone is expanded.

J: TRBJ2-3
size: .
V: TRBV15
D: TRBD2
DNA: TGTGCCACCAGCAGCCCGTGGGGTAGGAGCGGGGAGAACACAGATACGCAGTATTTT
CDR3: CATSSPWGRSGENTDTQYF

J: TRBJ1-5
size: .
V: TRBV7-9
D: .
DNA: TGTGCCAGCAGCCTCCTCGGGGAGCCCCAGCATTTT
CDR3: CASSLLGEPQHF

J: TRBJ2-5
size: .
V: TRBV20-1
D: .
DNA: TGCAGTGCTATGGTCCCCACGACCGGCTCTCAAGAGACCCAGTACTTC
CDR3: CSAMVPTTGSQETQYF

J: TRBJ2-3
size: .
V: TRBV5-1
D: TRBD1
DNA: TGCGCCAGCAGCTTGAGGCGGACAGGGGGCACAGATACGCAGTATTTT
CDR3: CASSLRRTGGTDTQYF

J: TRBJ1-6
size: .
V: TRBV25-1
D: .
DNA: TGTGCCAGCAGTCCCCAAGTCGGGGGGGATTCACCCCTCCACTTT
CDR3: CASSPQVGGDSPLHF

J: TRBJ2-3
size: .
V: TRBV7-3
D: TRBD2
DNA: TGTGCCAGCAGCTCACGGCCGCTAGCGGGGGGGCTGATAGATACGCAGTATTTT
CDR3: CASSSRPLAGGLIDTQYF

J: TRBJ2-7
size: .
V: TRBV29-1
D: .
DNA: TGCAGCTCGGAGGAGGAGGCTGGGGGCGAGCAGTACTTC
CDR3: CSSEEEAGGEQYF

J: TRBJ2-5
size: .
V: TRBV5-8
D: .
DNA: TGTGCCAGCAGCTTCTATGAGGGAGAGACCCAGTACTTC
CDR3: CASSFYEGETQYF

J: TRBJ2-3
size: few
V: TRBV6-5
D: .
DNA: TGTGCCAGCAGGTCCGTCCTTATCGGCCCAGATACGCAGTATTTT
CDR3: CASRSVLIGPDTQYF

J: TRBJ1-1
size: few
V: TRBV7-9
D: .
DNA: TGTGCCAGCAGTTCGAGTTCAGGGTCTGCCACTGAAGCTTTCTTT
CDR3: CASSSSSGSATEAFF

J: TRBJ2-7
size: .
V: TRBV4-1
D: .
DNA: TGCGCCAGCAGCCGAGAAGAGGCGGGGAGGTTCGACGAGCAGTACTTC
CDR3: CASSREEAGRFDEQYF

J: TRBJ1-4
size: few
V: TRBV3-1
D: .
DNA: TGTGCCAGCAGCCCCCAGTCGCGGATCTATGAAAAACTGTTTTTT
CDR3: CASSPQSRIYEKLFF

J: TRBJ1-5
size: few
V: TRBV7-9
D: .
DNA: TGTGCCAGCAGCTTAGGAGGGGGGGTTGGTCAGCCCCAGCATTTT
CDR3: CASSLGGGVGQPQHF

J: TRBJ1-2
size: .
V: TRBV9
D: .
DNA: TGTGCCAGCAGCGTTCATGGGGGCTCCTATGGCTGCACCTTC
CDR3: CASSVHGGSYGCTF

J: TRBJ1-2
size: .
V: TRBV19
D: .
DNA: TGTGCCAGTAGTCTTTGGACATCCTCAGGAGGCTACACCTTC
CDR3: CASSLWTSSGGYTF

J: TRBJ2-7
size: .
V: TRBV3-1
D: TRBD1
DNA: TGTGCCAGCAGCCAAGGGGGGACAGGCGGCGAGCAGTACTTC
CDR3: CASSQGGTGGEQYF

J: TRBJ2-1
size: .
V: TRBV5-5
D: .
DNA: TGTGCCAGCAGCTCAGACGGATCGAACTACAATGAGCAGTTCTTC
CDR3: CASSSDGSNYNEQFF

J: TRBJ2-7
size: many
V: TRBV20-1
D: TRBD1
DNA: TGCAGTGCTCCTACAGGGGACTACGAGCAGTACTTC
CDR3: CSAPTGDYEQYF

J: TRBJ2-3
size: .
V: TRBV5-1
D: TRBD1
DNA: TGCGCCAGCAGCCCCTCCCTGGGACAGGGGGGCACAGATACGCAGTATTTT
CDR3: CASSPSLGQGGTDTQYF

J: TRBJ2-5
size: many
V: TRBV4-1
D: .
DNA: TGCGCCAGCAGCCAAGAGGACAACCAAGAGACCCAGTACTTC
CDR3: CASSQEDNQETQYF

J: TRBJ1-4
size: .
V: TRBV20-1
D: .
DNA: TGCAGTGCTAGATCAGAGGGTGAAAAACTGTTTTTT
CDR3: CSARSEGEKLFF

J: TRBJ2-3
size: many
V: TRBV29-1
D: .
DNA: TGCAGCGTCGTGATGGGACATGGCACAGATACGCAGTATTTT
CDR3: CSVVMGHGTDTQYF

J: TRBJ2-3
size: .
V: TRBV7-3
D: TRBD2
DNA: TGTGCCAGCAGCTCCGGGACTAGGACAGATAGGCAGTATTTT
CDR3: CASSSGTRTDRQYF

J: TRBJ2-1
size: .
V: TRBV25-1
D: .
DNA: TGTGCCAGCAGAGAAGTCTATGAGCAGTTCTTC
CDR3: CASREVYEQFF

J: TRBJ2-2
size: .
V: TRBV7-9
D: .
DNA: TGTGCCAGCAGCTTAAGCAGGGAGCTGTTTTTT
CDR3: CASSLSRELFF

J: TRBJ1-1
size: .
V: TRBV7-2
D: .
DNA: TGTGCCAGCAGCTTAGGGTTCGGGGCACGGACTGAAGCTTTCTTT
CDR3: CASSLGFGARTEAFF

J: TRBJ2-7
size: few
V: TRBV6-2/TRBV6-3
D: .
DNA: TGTGCCAGCAGTCACACTAGTCTCGAGCAGTACTTC
CDR3: CASSHTSLEQYF

J: TRBJ2-4
size: .
V: TRBV28
D: .
DNA: TGTGCCAGCAGTTTATTTGGTGGAACAGCCCTAGCCAAAAACATTCAGTACTTC
CDR3: CASSLFGGTALAKNIQYF

J: TRBJ1-2
size: .
V: TRBV28
D: TRBD1
DNA: TGTGCCAGCAGTTTGGTCTCAGGGGGCAGAGACACCTTC
CDR3: CASSLVSGGRDTF

J: TRBJ2-7
size: .
V: TRBV5-1
D: TRBD1
DNA: TGCGCCAGCAGCGCATTACCGGGACAGACCTACGAGCAGTACTTC
CDR3: CASSALPGQTYEQYF

J: TRBJ2-3
size: few
V: TRBV5-1
D: TRBD2
DNA: TGCGCCAGCAGCCTGTCTCAAGCGGGGGGTGGAGATACGCAGTATTTT
CDR3: CASSLSQAGGGDTQYF

J: TRBJ1-5
size: few
V: TRBV6-5
D: .
DNA: TGTGCCAGCAGCCCAGACAGGAGCAATCAGCCCCAGCATTTT
CDR3: CASSPDRSNQPQHF

J: TRBJ1-6
size: few
V: TRBV28
D: .
DNA: TGTGCCAGCAGAACCCTCGGCAGTCCCTATAATTCACCCCTCCACTTT
CDR3: CASRTLGSPYNSPLHF

J: TRBJ2-5
size: many
V: TRBV20-1
D: .
DNA: TGCAGTGCGGGTGGACAGAAAGAGACCCAGTACTTC
CDR3: CSAGGQKETQYF

J: TRBJ2-1
size: few
V: TRBV20-1
D: TRBD2
DNA: TGCAGTGCCAAGACTAGCGAATCCTACAATGAGCAGTTCTTC
CDR3: CSAKTSESYNEQFF

J: TRBJ2-5
size: .
V: TRBV20-1
D: TRBD1
DNA: TGCAGTGCTACGACAGGGGGGGAGACCCAGTACTTC
CDR3: CSATTGGETQYF

J: TRBJ2-1
size: few
V: TRBV30
D: .
DNA: TGTGCCTGGAGTTCAAGGGATGAGCAGTTCTTC
CDR3: CAWSSRDEQFF

J: TRBJ1-2
size: .
V: TRBV27
D: .
DNA: TGTGCCAGCAGTCAGCTATTAGGGGTCGGCCACACCTTC
CDR3: CASSQLLGVGHTF

J: TRBJ2-3
size: few
V: TRBV30
D: .
DNA: TGTGCCTGGAGTGTACGCTCAGATACGCAGTATTTT
CDR3: CAWSVRSDTQYF

J: TRBJ2-3
size: .
V: TRBV15
D: .
DNA: TGTGCCACCAGCACTTTATACACAGATACGCAGTATTTT
CDR3: CATSTLYTDTQYF

J: TRBJ2-1
size: few
V: TRBV7-7
D: TRBD2
DNA: TGTGCCAGCAGCTTAGCCCCGGGACTAGCGAATGAGCAGTTCTTC
CDR3: CASSLAPGLANEQFF

J: TRBJ1-5
size: .
V: TRBV20-1
D: .
DNA: TGCAGTGCTAGAAGGTTCGACAGAAGCAATCAGCCCCAGCATTTT
CDR3: CSARRFDRSNQPQHF

J: TRBJ2-3
size: few
V: TRBV20-1
D: TRBD2
DNA: TGCAGTGCTCGGACGTTCGCGGGAGGGGACACAGATACGCAGTATTTT
CDR3: CSARTFAGGDTDTQYF

J: TRBJ2-7
size: .
V: TRBV5-1
D: .
DNA: TGCGCCAGCAGCTTGGAAAGTTTGTACTACGAGCAGTACTTC
CDR3: CASSLESLYYEQYF

J: TRBJ1-4
size: few
V: TRBV5-6
D: .
DNA: TGTGCCAGCAGAAGGCATGGCAATGAAAAACTGTTTTTT
CDR3: CASRRHGNEKLFF

J: TRBJ2-1
size: few
V: TRBV7-9
D: TRBD1
DNA: TGTGCCAGCAGCTTCTTGGGACAGGGGGCTCCCCACAATGAGCAGTTCTTC
CDR3: CASSFLGQGAPHNEQFF

J: TRBJ2-3
size: many
V: TRBV5-1
D: .
DNA: TGCGCCAGCAGTTTGCCGGCAGATACGCAGTATTTT
CDR3: CASSLPADTQYF

J: TRBJ1-6
size: few
V: TRBV11-1
D: .
DNA: TGTGCCAGCAGCAGGCGGACAGACAGCTCCTATAATTCACCCCTCCACTTT
CDR3: CASSRRTDSSYNSPLHF

J: TRBJ2-1
size: .
V: TRBV19
D: .
DNA: TGTGCCAGTAGTATGACAGGAGCAAGTGAGCAGTTCTTC
CDR3: CASSMTGASEQFF

J: TRBJ2-5
size: .
V: TRBV2
D: .
DNA: TGTGCCAGCAGTAGCACCCGAGGGGGGGCAGAGACCCAGTACTTC
CDR3: CASSSTRGGAETQYF

J: TRBJ2-7
size: few
V: TRBV12-5
D: .
DNA: TGTGCTAGTGGTCCCAGCGGATCAAACGAGCAGTACTTC
CDR3: CASGPSGSNEQYF

J: TRBJ2-1
size: .
V: TRBV18
D: .
DNA: TGTGCCAGCTCACCGGGGCCAGACCGGGGACAGCAGTTCTTC
CDR3: CASSPGPDRGQQFF